These 13 T cell receptor beta chains came from one sample sequenced in a study of shared clonotypes between healthy human individuals. The naive CD8 population came from CD45RO-negative cells selected for CCR7, without terminally differentiated effector memory CD45RA+ cells. Profiled with immunoSEQ multiplex PCR; TCRdb holds only in-frame clones, not every one. The profile shows more than 2 million clones, about 94% of them singletons. What was sequenced was naive CD8+ T cells sorted from blood. Source of these receptors: a man between 18 and 29 years old in good health.

This chain connects TRBV28 to TRBJ2-3; D is perhaps TRBD2 (5 bases). The germline V gene has CDR1 MDHEN and CDR2 SYDVKM. V was trimmed by 5 bases and J by 3 bases, leaving 12 bases between them. The CDR3 totals 14 residues. CDR3 sequence: CASSPAGQTDTQYF. In DNA form, the CDR3 reads TGTGCCAGCAGTCCGGCGGGTCAGACAGATACGCAGTATTTT.

The chain uses TRBV28 and TRBJ2-7; D perhaps matches TRBD1 (5 bases). Germline V gene data show CDR1 as MDHEN and CDR2 as SYDVKM. Trimming took 6 bases from V and 0 from J, leaving 18 bases between them. The CDR3 is made up of 16 amino acids. The CDR3 loop is CASSTTRETSSYEQYF. The CDR3 DNA reads as TGTGCCAGCAGCACTACCAGGGAAACGAGCTCCTACGAGCAGTACTTC.

The chain links TRBV5-5 to TRBJ1-3; D gene ambiguous. The CDR3 loop spans 15 amino acids. Germline loops: CDR1 SGHKS, CDR2 YYEKEE (reference sequence). V was shortened by 0 bases and J by 0 bases, with 7 bases between the two germline ends. The CDR3 DNA reads as TGTGCCAGCAGCTTGGGTATTAGCTCTGGAAACACCATATATTTT. Its protein product is CASSLGISSGNTIYF.

The gene calls are TRBV13 and TRBJ1-4; unclear D gene. The CDR3 contains 12 residues. Germline V CDR1 and CDR2: PRHDT, FYEKMQ (reference sequence). Trimming took 4 bases from V and 4 from J, leaving 4 bases between them. CDR3 nucleotide sequence: TGTGCCAGCAGCTACCTTAATGAAAAACTGTTTTTT. Amino acids: CASSYLNEKLFF. The full variable domain, in which reference TRBV13 and TRBJ1-4 provide the parts outside the CDR3, is AAGVIQSPRHLIKEKRETATLKCYPIPRHDTVYWYQQGPGQDPQFLISFYEKMQSDKGSIPDRFSAQQFSDYHSELNMSSLELGDSALYFCASSYLNEKLFFGSGTQLSVL.

The V call is TRBV9, the J call TRBJ1-1, with TRBD1 matching over 10 bases. The CDR3 is 17 residues long. With 3 bases clipped from V and 0 bases from J, the junction kept 8 bases outside the gene matches. Germline-derived CDR1 and CDR2 are SGDLS and YYNGEE. CDR3 sequence: CASSGPGQGFVNTEAFF. CDR3 DNA: TGTGCCAGCAGCGGTCCGGGACAGGGGTTCGTGAACACTGAAGCTTTCTTT.

The chain recombines TRBV4-1 with TRBJ1-6, with 8 bases matching TRBD1. CDR1 is MGHRA and CDR2 is YSYEKL in the germline V gene. The CDR3 spans 14 residues. Trimming at V came to 3 bases and at J to 6 bases, leaving 1 base not matched to a gene. The CDR3 loop is CASSQQGANSPLHF. CDR3 bases: TGCGCCAGCAGCCAGCAGGGGGCTAATTCACCCCTCCACTTT.

V gene TRBV28 combines with J gene TRBJ2-7; D is unclear. V shed 1 base and J shed 2 bases, with 12 bases lying between them. CDR1 is MDHEN, CDR2 SYDVKM, per germline. This CDR3 is built from 15 residues. CDR3 coding DNA: TGTGCCAGCAGTTTATCTTCAGGACCGACCTACGAGCAGTACTTC. This codes for CASSLSSGPTYEQYF. The whole variable domain, remainder taken from reference TRBV28 and TRBJ2-7, is DVKVTQSSRYLVKRTGEKVFLECVQDMDHENMFWYRQDPGLGLRLIYFSYDVKMKEKGDIPEGYSVSREKKERFSLILESASTNQTSMYLCASSLSSGPTYEQYFGPGTRLTVT.

The chain employs TRBV27 and TRBJ2-2; no definite D call. There are 13 residues in the CDR3. V dropped 4 bases and J dropped 1 base, with 4 bases sitting between them. The V gene's germline CDR1 is MNHEY and CDR2 SMNVEV (reference sequence). CDR3 sequence: CASSSRNTGELFF. CDR3 sequence (DNA): TGTGCCAGCAGTTCCCGGAACACCGGGGAGCTGTTTTTT.

J is TRBJ2-7 and V is TRBV2, with 11 bases aligning to TRBD2. Germline V gene sequence: CDR1 SNHLY, CDR2 FYNNEI. This CDR3 is built from 16 residues. With V trimmed by 6 bases and J by 0 bases, 7 bases remained unmatched. The CDR3 loop is CASSPLAGDLSYEQYF. The DNA for the CDR3 is TGTGCCAGCAGCCCACTAGCGGGGGACCTCTCCTACGAGCAGTACTTC.

The chain couples TRBV27 to TRBJ2-1, with a tentative D call TRBD1 (5 bases). The CDR3 consists of 14 residues. Looked up from germline, CDR1 is MNHEY and CDR2 is SMNVEV (reference sequence). V lost 4 bases and J 2 bases, leaving 9 bases between the germline ends. CDR3 DNA: TGTGCCAGCAGTTCTCCAGGGCCCTACAATGAGCAGTTCTTC. Amino acid sequence: CASSSPGPYNEQFF.

This clone has a single count. The chain links TRBV28 to TRBJ1-1; maybe TRBD1 (5 bases). In germline, CDR1 is MDHEN, CDR2 SYDVKM. V lost 3 bases and J 5 bases, leaving 10 bases between the germline ends. This CDR3 is built from 13 residues. Here the CDR3 DNA reads TGTGCCAGCAGTTTCAGGGCGGGAACTGAAGCTTTCTTT. It codes for CASSFRAGTEAFF.

Details on this clone: A read error may account for a junction end that differs from germline. The genes are TRBV28 and TRBJ2-7; 14 bases are shared with TRBD2. Germline CDR1 reads MDHEN; CDR2 reads SYDVKM. The CDR3 covers 13 residues. DNA for the CDR3: TGTGCCAGCAGAACACCCGGGACTAGCGGGAGATGGTTC. Its protein product is CASRTPGTSGRWF.

The J gene is TRBJ2-1, the V gene TRBV4-1; D uncertain. CDR1 and CDR2 (germline): MGHRA, YSYEKL. Trimming took 1 base from V and 8 from J, leaving 9 bases between them. This CDR3 is built from 13 residues. DNA for the CDR3: TGCGCCAGCAGCCAAGTCTTGGGCCATGAGCAGTTCTTC. It yields the protein CASSQVLGHEQFF.